These 19 T cell receptor beta chains were all obtained from the same sample, sequenced in a study of CD8+ T cells in alopecia areata. Sequencing templates came from extracted RNA that was reverse transcribed into cDNA. The method was immunoSEQ multiplex PCR; TCRdb's version includes in-frame clones alone and lacks a portion of them. Counted here are hundreds of thousands of clones, 67% occurring once; the ten biggest clones make up about 1.3%. The starting material was CD4+ T cells sorted from blood, obtained at week 0. Receptors originate from a human donor with alopecia areata.

J is TRBJ2-3 and V is TRBV29-1; D possibly uses TRBD1 or TRBD2 (5 bases each). Germline CDR1 and CDR2: SQVTM and ANQGSEA. The CDR3 has 13 residues. Trimming stripped 6 bases from V and 2 bases from J, with 12 bases between. In DNA, the CDR3 is TGCAGCGTCCGGGGCCCCGCCACAGATACGCAGTATTTT. It is translated as CSVRGPATDTQYF.

The chain links TRBV19 to TRBJ1-4; unclear D gene. Between the trimmed V and J ends, which lost 6 bases and 5 bases, there was a span of 13 bases. This CDR3 spans 14 amino acids. Germline V gene lookup returns CDR1 LNHDA and CDR2 SQIVND (reference sequence). In DNA form, the CDR3 reads TGTGCCAGTAGCCTACGGGCGGGGAATGAAAAACTGTTTTTT. It is translated as CASSLRAGNEKLFF.

The chain joins TRBV30 to TRBJ1-2; unclear D gene. CDR1 and CDR2 (germline): GTSNPN, SVGIG (reference sequence). The CDR3 runs to 13 residues. The V end lost 0 bases, the J end lost 3 bases, and 8 bases lay between the germline ends. This chain's CDR3 is CAWSVVRDYGYTF. CDR3 sequence (DNA): TGTGCCTGGAGTGTCGTCAGAGACTATGGCTACACCTTC.

This clone was observed once. The chain recombines TRBV29-1 with TRBJ2-7, with D possibly being TRBD1 (6 bases). Germline CDR1 and CDR2: SQVTM and ANQGSEA. The CDR3 runs to 13 residues. V lost 6 bases and J 2 bases, leaving 14 bases between the germline ends. CDR3 protein: CSVRDTRTYEQYF. CDR3 nucleotides: TGCAGCGTCCGGGACACCAGAACCTACGAGCAGTACTTC.

About this clone: One junction end does not reproduce the germline sequence, and a read error may be involved. This CDR3 is also generated by other DNA sequences in the sample. The chain joins TRBV9 to TRBJ1-6; 7 bases map to TRBD1. Germline CDR1 is SGDLS and CDR2 is YYNGEE. The CDR3 sequence is 16 residues long. The CDR3 DNA sequence: TGCGCCAGCAGCCCGACGGGACAGAACTATAATTCACCCCTCCACTTT. Translation gives CASSPTGQNYNSPLHF. Full variable domain (missing parts from reference TRBV9 and TRBJ1-6): DSGVTQTPKHLITATGQRVTLRCSPRSGDLSVYWYQQSLDQGLQFLIQYYNGEERAKGNILERFSAQQFPDLHSELNLSSLELGDSALYFCASSPTGQNYNSPLHFGNGTRLTVT.

The chain links TRBV29-1 to TRBJ2-4; 9 bases map to TRBD1. The CDR3 is made up of 11 amino acids. CDR1 and CDR2 from the germline V gene are SQVTM and ANQGSEA. V lost 8 bases to trimming and J lost 7 bases; unmatched junction nucleotides: 3. The CDR3 DNA follows: TGCAGCATGACAGGGGGGAACATTCAGTACTTC. This encodes CSMTGGNIQYF.

The genes are TRBV5-6 and TRBJ1-3; D uncertain. CDR1 is SGHDT, CDR2 YYEEEE, per germline. There are 14 residues in the CDR3. Trimming stripped 1 base from V and 4 bases from J, with 9 bases between. The CDR3 DNA follows: TGTGCCAGCAGCTTGCGGGCAACGGGAAACACCATATATTTT. As protein: CASSLRATGNTIYF.

The chain links TRBV5-1 to TRBJ2-5; TRBD2 aligns across 7 bases. The CDR3 loop spans 14 amino acids. The V gene's germline CDR1 is SGHRS and CDR2 YFSETQ. V was pared by 4 bases and J by 2 bases, with 5 bases of the junction left unmatched. The CDR3: CASSRSGAQETQYF. CDR3 nucleotides: TGCGCCAGCAGCCGGAGCGGGGCACAAGAGACCCAGTACTTC.

The rearrangement joins TRBV10-2 to TRBJ1-5; D is unclear. V lost 0 bases and J 1 base, leaving 4 bases between the germline ends. CDR3 length: 14 amino acids. Germline CDR1 reads WSHSY; CDR2 reads SAAADI. CDR3 protein: CASSESGSNQPQHF. Written as DNA, the CDR3 is TGCGCCAGCAGTGAGTCGGGGAGCAATCAGCCCCAGCATTTT.

This clone was observed a few times. The J gene is TRBJ2-6, the V gene TRBV4-3, with D maybe TRBD2 (5 bases). The germline CDR1 and CDR2 sequences are LGHNA and YSLEER. The CDR3 extends over 13 amino acids. The germline V and J ends were trimmed by 8 bases and 0 bases, with 5 bases remaining between them. CDR3 in DNA: TGCGCCAGCCGGGGCTCTGGGGCCAACGTCCTGACTTTC. Protein sequence: CASRGSGANVLTF.

J is TRBJ2-2 and V is TRBV29-1; D unclear. The V and J ends lost 4 bases and 1 base respectively, with 10 bases between them. CDR1 SQVTM and CDR2 ANQGSEA come from the germline V gene. The CDR3 covers 14 residues. The CDR3 spells CSVGNRLNTGELFF. CDR3 nucleotide sequence: TGCAGCGTTGGGAACAGACTGAACACCGGGGAGCTGTTTTTT.

The sample holds one count of this clone. V is TRBV11-1 and J is TRBJ2-5, with D unresolved. The CDR3 spans 12 residues. Trimming pared 1 base from V and 4 bases from J, leaving 4 bases between. Per germline, CDR1 SGHAT and CDR2 FQDESV (reference sequence). CDR3 region: CASSLEGETQYF. Here the CDR3 DNA reads TGTGCCAGCAGCTTAGAAGGAGAGACCCAGTACTTC.

The chain uses TRBV9 and TRBJ1-2; no clear D gene. Germline V lookup: CDR1 SGDLS, CDR2 YYNGEE. The germline V and J ends were trimmed by 2 bases and 8 bases, with 13 bases remaining between them. The CDR3 runs to 13 residues. The CDR3 sequence is CASSVEGLRGYTF. CDR3 in DNA: TGTGCCAGCAGCGTGGAGGGCCTGCGAGGCTACACCTTC. The full variable domain, its missing parts supplied by reference TRBV9 and TRBJ1-2, is DSGVTQTPKHLITATGQRVTLRCSPRSGDLSVYWYQQSLDQGLQFLIQYYNGEERAKGNILERFSAQQFPDLHSELNLSSLELGDSALYFCASSVEGLRGYTFGSGTRLTVV.

The chain joins TRBV7-2 to TRBJ1-5, with 7 nucleotides matching TRBD1. The CDR3 consists of 13 residues. Looked up from germline, CDR1 is SGHTA and CDR2 is FQGNSA. V was pared by 1 base and J by 10 bases, with 4 bases of the junction left unmatched. CDR3 region: CASSLGQGGPQHF. The CDR3 bases are TGTGCCAGCAGCTTAGGACAGGGCGGTCCCCAGCATTTT.

This chain uses TRBV7-2 with TRBJ2-7; weak D call: TRBD1 (7 bases). Germline V gene lookup returns CDR1 SGHTA and CDR2 FQGNSA. The CDR3 consists of 18 residues. The ends were cut back, 3 bases at V and 1 base at J, with 22 bases in the middle. DNA for the CDR3: TGTGCCAGCAGCTTCCCTGTTACAGGGGACTCTCCTTCCTACGAGCAGTACTTC. Its protein product is CASSFPVTGDSPSYEQYF.

The chain combines TRBV25-1 with TRBJ1-2; D is perhaps TRBD1 (5 bases). Germline V gene lookup returns CDR1 MGHDK and CDR2 SYGVNS. With 0 bases removed from V and 7 bases from J, the gap between germline ends came to 12 bases. This CDR3 spans 14 amino acids. The CDR3 region has the DNA TGTGCCAGCAGTGAATACTCAGGGTTGCGTGGCTACACCTTC. Translation: CASSEYSGLRGYTF.

The chain joins TRBV10-3 to TRBJ1-1; D gene ambiguous. V was cut by 4 bases and J by 0 bases, with 6 bases left in between. Germline CDR1 is ENHRY and CDR2 is SYGVKD. The CDR3 extends over 13 amino acids. The CDR3 region has the DNA TGTGCCATCAGTGTGGGTATGAACACTGAAGCTTTCTTT. Translating it yields CAISVGMNTEAFF.

This chain connects TRBV11-2 to TRBJ2-3, with TRBD1 matching 7 bases. Losses at the gene ends were 5 bases for V and 3 bases for J; bases not matched to a gene: 8. CDR1 is SGHAT and CDR2 is FQNNGV in the germline V gene. The CDR3 extends over 15 amino acids. CDR3 residues: CASSHEGAGTDTQYF. The CDR3 bases are TGTGCCAGCAGCCATGAGGGGGCTGGTACAGATACGCAGTATTTT.

This rearrangement joins TRBV28 to TRBJ2-2; D may match TRBD1 or TRBD2 (5 bases each). Germline values: CDR1 MDHEN, CDR2 SYDVKM. The CDR3 contains 13 residues. The V gene lost 7 bases and the J gene lost 5 bases, with 11 bases spanning the gap. CDR3 bases: TGTGCCAGCATTGAGTGGGGGACCGGGGAGCTGTTTTTT. It specifies CASIEWGTGELFF.